The 7 T cell receptor beta chains in this list originate from one sample, sequenced in a study of blood T cells in healthy people across ages. It was with a sample-barcoded 5' primer and a J-beta primer mix that a second PCR of roughly 7 to 12 cycles was run. Using its own MiXCR run on the 5' RACE reads, TCRdb lists one record per CDR3 protein. The table lists about a million distinct CDR3 sequences, around 48% of them singletons. Sequencing was carried out using blood. Receptors originate from a man younger than 40 in good health.

V gene TRBV9 combines with J gene TRBJ1-2; D gene unclear. Germline lookup yields CDR1 SGDLS and CDR2 YYNGEE. V was trimmed by 5 bases and J by 8 bases, leaving 22 bases between them. The CDR3 extends over 15 amino acids. The CDR3 sequence: CASSTQEPSPGGYTF. The CDR3 coding sequence is TGTGCCAGCAGTACACAAGAGCCCTCCCCGGGGGGCTACACCTTC.

This chain joins TRBV20-1 and TRBJ2-3, with D possibly TRBD1 on 5 matching bases. The CDR3 runs to 11 residues. Trimming removed 5 bases from V and 8 bases from J, with 11 bases in between. Germline CDR1 reads DFQATT; CDR2 reads SNEGSKA (reference sequence). CDR3 DNA sequence: TGCAGTGCTCTGACAGTTGCTACGCAGTATTTT. This gives the protein CSALTVATQYF.

A few counts support this clonotype. The chain has TRBV6-5 and TRBJ2-1; the D gene could be TRBD1 or TRBD2 (5 bases each). The germline V gene encodes CDR1 MNHEY and CDR2 SVGAGI. CDR3 length: 15 amino acids. V shed 7 bases and J shed 4 bases, with 17 bases lying between them. CDR3 sequence (DNA): TGTGCCAGCACAAACCAGGGACCAACATACAATGAGCAGTTCTTC. Translated, it gives CASTNQGPTYNEQFF.

The chain employs TRBV5-1 and TRBJ2-1, with 11 bases fitting TRBD2. V was pared by 1 base and J by 7 bases, with 7 bases of the junction left unmatched. CDR3 size: 16 residues. Germline CDR1 SGHRS, CDR2 YFSETQ. The CDR3 region has the DNA TGCGCCAGCAGCTTGACGAGCCTAGCGGGGGGAAATGAGCAGTTCTTC. This encodes CASSLTSLAGGNEQFF.

In its sample, this clonotype was seen once. This could be a read error, since a much larger clone is one nucleotide away. The CDR3 here is CASSLGADYKQYF. In DNA form, the CDR3 reads TGCGCCAGCAGCTTGGGTGCGGACTACAAGCAGTACTTC. This chain uses TRBV5-1 with TRBJ2-7; tentatively, D is TRBD2 (6 bases). Germline V gene lookup returns CDR1 SGHRS and CDR2 YFSETQ. The CDR3 has 13 amino acids.

The chain employs TRBV6-2 or TRBV6-3 and TRBJ2-1, with 13 bases lining up with TRBD2. J was trimmed by 12 bases and V by 6 bases; bases with no gene match: 8. The germline V gene has CDR1 MNHEY and CDR2 SVGEGT. The CDR3 is 14 residues long. For the CDR3, the DNA is TGTGCCAGCAGACTAGCGGGGGGGACCCATGGGCAGTTCTTC. It encodes CASRLAGGTHGQFF.

This clonotype was seen repeatedly, ten times or more. The chain employs TRBV2 and TRBJ1-2; D unclear. The V end was cut by 7 bases, the J end by 8 bases, with 14 bases between. Germline V gives CDR1 SNHLY, CDR2 FYNNEI. The CDR3 covers 12 residues. CDR3 in amino acids: CASTPEEIGYTF. The CDR3 DNA reads as TGTGCCAGCACCCCGGAGGAAATCGGCTACACCTTC.